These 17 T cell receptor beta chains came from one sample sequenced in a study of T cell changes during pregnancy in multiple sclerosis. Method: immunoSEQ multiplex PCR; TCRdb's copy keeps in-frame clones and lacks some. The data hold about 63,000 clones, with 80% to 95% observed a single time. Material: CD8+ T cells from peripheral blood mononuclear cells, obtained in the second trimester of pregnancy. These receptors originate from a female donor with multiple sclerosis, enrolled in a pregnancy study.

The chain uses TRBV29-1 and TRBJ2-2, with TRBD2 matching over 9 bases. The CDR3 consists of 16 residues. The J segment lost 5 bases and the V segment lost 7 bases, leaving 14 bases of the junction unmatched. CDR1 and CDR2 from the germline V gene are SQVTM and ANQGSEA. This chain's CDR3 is CSAQSRLAGLTGELFF. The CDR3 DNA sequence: TGCAGCGCCCAAAGTAGGCTAGCGGGGTTAACCGGGGAGCTGTTTTTT.

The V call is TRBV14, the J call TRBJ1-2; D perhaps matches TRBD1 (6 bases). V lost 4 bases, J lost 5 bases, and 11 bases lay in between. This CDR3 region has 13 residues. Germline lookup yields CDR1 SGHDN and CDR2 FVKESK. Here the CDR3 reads CASSLDRRYGYTF. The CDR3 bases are TGTGCCAGCAGCCTCGACAGGAGATATGGCTACACCTTC.

CDR3 sequence reads: CASSPPEGGRTGELFF. The CDR3 DNA follows: TGTGCCAGCTCACCACCGGAAGGGGGCAGGACCGGGGAGCTGTTTTTT. The V call is TRBV18, the J call TRBJ2-2; 7 bases align to TRBD1. The trim removed 0 bases at V and 5 bases at J, leaving 6 bases unmatched. CDR3 length: 16 residues. The V gene's germline CDR1 is KGHSH and CDR2 LQKENI.

This CDR3 is CASSILAGETQYF. CDR3 nucleotides: TGTGCCAGTAGTATTCTAGCGGGAGAGACCCAGTACTTC. The genes are TRBV19 and TRBJ2-5, with TRBD2 identical over 8 bases. Germline-derived CDR1 and CDR2 are LNHDA and SQIVND (reference sequence). Germline trimming cut 3 bases from V and 4 bases from J; bases unmatched to any gene: 1. CDR3 length equals 13 residues.

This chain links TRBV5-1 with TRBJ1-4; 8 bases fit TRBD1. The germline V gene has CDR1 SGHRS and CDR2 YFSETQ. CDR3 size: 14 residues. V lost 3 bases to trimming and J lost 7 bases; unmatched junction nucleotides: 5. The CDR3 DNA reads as TGCGCCAGCAGCTATGACAGGGGCGGTGAAAAACTGTTTTTT. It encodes CASSYDRGGEKLFF.

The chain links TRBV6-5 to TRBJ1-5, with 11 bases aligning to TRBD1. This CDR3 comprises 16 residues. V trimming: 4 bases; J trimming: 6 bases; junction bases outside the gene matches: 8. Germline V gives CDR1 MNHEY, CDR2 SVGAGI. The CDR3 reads CASSSPDRGLSQPQHF. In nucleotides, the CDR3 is TGTGCCAGCAGTTCCCCGGACAGGGGGCTGAGTCAGCCCCAGCATTTT.

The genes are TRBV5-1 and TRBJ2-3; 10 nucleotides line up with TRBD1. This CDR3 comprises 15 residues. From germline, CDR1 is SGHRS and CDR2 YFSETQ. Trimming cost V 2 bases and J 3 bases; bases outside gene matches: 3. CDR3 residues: CASSFEDRGTDTQYF. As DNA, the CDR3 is TGCGCCAGCAGCTTTGAGGACAGGGGGACAGATACGCAGTATTTT. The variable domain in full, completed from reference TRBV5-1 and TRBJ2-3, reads KAGVTQTPRYLIKTRGQQVTLSCSPISGHRSVSWYQQTPGQGLQFLFEYFSETQRNKGNFPGRFSGRQFSNSRSEMNVSTLELGDSALYLCASSFEDRGTDTQYFGPGTRLTVL.

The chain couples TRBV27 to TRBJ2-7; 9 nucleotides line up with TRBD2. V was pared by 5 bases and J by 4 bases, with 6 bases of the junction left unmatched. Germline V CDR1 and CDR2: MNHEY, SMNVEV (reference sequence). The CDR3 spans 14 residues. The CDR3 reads CASSPSGDEYEQYF. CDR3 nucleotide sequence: TGTGCCAGCAGTCCTAGCGGGGATGAATACGAGCAGTACTTC.

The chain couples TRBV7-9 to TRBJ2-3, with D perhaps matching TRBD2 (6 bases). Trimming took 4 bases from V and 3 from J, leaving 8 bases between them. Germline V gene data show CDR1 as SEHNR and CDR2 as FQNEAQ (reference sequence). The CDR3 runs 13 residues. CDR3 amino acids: CASSYSGTDTQYF. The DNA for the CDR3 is TGTGCCAGCAGCTATAGCGGTACAGATACGCAGTATTTT.

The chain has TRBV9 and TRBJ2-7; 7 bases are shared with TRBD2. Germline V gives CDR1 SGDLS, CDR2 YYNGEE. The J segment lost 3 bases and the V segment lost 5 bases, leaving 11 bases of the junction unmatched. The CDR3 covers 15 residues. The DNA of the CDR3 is TGTGCCAGCAGTCTAGGGGCTAGCGGAGACTACGAGCAGTACTTC. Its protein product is CASSLGASGDYEQYF.

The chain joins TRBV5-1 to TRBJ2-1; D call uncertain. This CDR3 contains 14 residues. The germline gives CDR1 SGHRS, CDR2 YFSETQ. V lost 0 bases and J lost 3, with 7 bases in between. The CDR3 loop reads CASSLELHYNEQFF. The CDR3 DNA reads TGCGCCAGCAGCTTGGAACTTCACTACAATGAGCAGTTCTTC.

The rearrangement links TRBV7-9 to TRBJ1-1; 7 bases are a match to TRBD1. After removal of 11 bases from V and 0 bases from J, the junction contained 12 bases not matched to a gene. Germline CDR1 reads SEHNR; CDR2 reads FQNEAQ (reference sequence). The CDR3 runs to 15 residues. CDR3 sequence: CAGLKGQSMNTEAFF. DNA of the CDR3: TGTGCCGGACTAAAGGGACAGTCAATGAACACTGAAGCTTTCTTT.

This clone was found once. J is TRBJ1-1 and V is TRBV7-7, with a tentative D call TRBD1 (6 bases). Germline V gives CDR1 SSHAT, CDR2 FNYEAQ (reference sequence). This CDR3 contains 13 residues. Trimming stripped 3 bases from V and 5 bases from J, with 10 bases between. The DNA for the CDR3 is TGTGCCAGCAGCTTGGGGGCTTCGACTGAAGCTTTCTTT. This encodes CASSLGASTEAFF.

The CDR3 here is CAISETPGTRGIYGYTF. The CDR3 DNA sequence: TGTGCCATCAGTGAAACGCCCGGGACTCGGGGGATCTATGGCTACACCTTC. The chain recombines TRBV10-3 with TRBJ1-2; possibly TRBD1 for D (5 bases). CDR3 size: 17 residues. Germline V gives CDR1 ENHRY, CDR2 SYGVKD. V was pared by 3 bases and J by 4 bases, with 21 bases between.

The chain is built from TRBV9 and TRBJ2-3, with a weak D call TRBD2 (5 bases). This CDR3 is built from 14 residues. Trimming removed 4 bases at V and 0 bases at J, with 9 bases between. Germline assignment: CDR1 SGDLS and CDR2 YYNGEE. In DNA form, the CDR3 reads TGTGCCAGCAGCCAATGGACTAGCACAGATACGCAGTATTTT. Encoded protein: CASSQWTSTDTQYF.

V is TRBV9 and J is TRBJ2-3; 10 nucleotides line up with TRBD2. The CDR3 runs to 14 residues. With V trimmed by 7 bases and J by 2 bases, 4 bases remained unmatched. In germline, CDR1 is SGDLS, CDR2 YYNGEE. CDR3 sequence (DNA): TGTGCCAGCGGACTAGCGGCAGACACAGATACGCAGTATTTT. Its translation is CASGLAADTDTQYF.

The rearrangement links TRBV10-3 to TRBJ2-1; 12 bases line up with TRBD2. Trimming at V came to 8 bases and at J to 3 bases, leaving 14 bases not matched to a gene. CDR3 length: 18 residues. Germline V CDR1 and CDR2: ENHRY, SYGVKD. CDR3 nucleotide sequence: TGTGCCATCCAAAAAAGTTGGACTAGCGGGATGAACTACAATGAGCAGTTCTTC. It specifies CAIQKSWTSGMNYNEQFF.